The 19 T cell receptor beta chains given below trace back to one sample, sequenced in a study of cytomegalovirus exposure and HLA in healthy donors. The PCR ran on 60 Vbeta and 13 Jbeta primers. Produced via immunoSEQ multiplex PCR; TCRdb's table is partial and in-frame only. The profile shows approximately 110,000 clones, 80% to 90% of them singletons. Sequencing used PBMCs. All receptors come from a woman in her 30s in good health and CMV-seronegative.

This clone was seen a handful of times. CDR3 in amino acids: CASSPVGGGFGELFF. The CDR3 DNA follows: TGTGCCAGCAGCCCGGTAGGAGGGGGCTTCGGGGAGCTGTTTTTT. This sequence joins TRBV2 and TRBJ2-2; the D gene is possibly TRBD1 (7 bases). The ends were cut back, 6 bases at V and 7 bases at J, with 18 bases in the middle. Germline CDR1 is SNHLY and CDR2 is FYNNEI. This CDR3 spans 15 amino acids.

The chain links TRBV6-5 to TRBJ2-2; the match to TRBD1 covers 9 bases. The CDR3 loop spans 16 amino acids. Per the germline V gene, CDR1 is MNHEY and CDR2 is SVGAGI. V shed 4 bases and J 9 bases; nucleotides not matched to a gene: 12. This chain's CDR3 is CASSSRDRDIRRELFF. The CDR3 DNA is TGTGCCAGCAGTTCCCGGGACAGGGACATCCGAAGGGAGCTGTTTTTT.

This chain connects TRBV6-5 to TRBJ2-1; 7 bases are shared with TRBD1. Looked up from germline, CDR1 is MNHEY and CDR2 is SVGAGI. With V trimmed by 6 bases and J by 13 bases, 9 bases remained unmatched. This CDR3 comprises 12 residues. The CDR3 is CASRPRQGRQFF. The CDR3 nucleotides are TGTGCCAGCAGGCCCCGACAGGGACGACAGTTCTTC.

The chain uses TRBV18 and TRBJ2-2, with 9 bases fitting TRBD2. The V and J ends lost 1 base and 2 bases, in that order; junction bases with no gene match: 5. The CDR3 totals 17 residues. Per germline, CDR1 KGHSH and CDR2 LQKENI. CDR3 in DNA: TGTGCCAGCTCACCACGGAGTCTAGCGGGAAACACCGGGGAGCTGTTTTTT. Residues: CASSPRSLAGNTGELFF.

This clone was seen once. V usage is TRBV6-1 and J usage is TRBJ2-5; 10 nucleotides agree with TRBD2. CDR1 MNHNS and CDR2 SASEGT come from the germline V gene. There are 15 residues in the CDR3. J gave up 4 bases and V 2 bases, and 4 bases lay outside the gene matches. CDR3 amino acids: CASSESGRDRETQYF. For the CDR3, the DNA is TGTGCCAGCAGTGAAAGCGGGAGGGATCGAGAGACCCAGTACTTC.

The CDR3 protein is CACRLGGYNEQFF. CDR3 nucleotide sequence: TGTGCCTGTAGGCTGGGGGGATACAATGAGCAGTTCTTC. This chain links TRBV30 with TRBJ2-1; TRBD2 is a possible D gene (6 bases). V gave up 6 bases and J gave up 4 bases, with 13 bases separating them. The CDR3 loop spans 13 amino acids. The germline V gene encodes CDR1 GTSNPN and CDR2 SVGIG (reference sequence).

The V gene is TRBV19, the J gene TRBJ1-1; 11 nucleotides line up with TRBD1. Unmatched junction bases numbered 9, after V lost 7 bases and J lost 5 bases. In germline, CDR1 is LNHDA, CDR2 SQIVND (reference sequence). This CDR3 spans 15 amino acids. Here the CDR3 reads CASMGQGDRRTEAFF. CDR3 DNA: TGTGCCAGTATGGGACAGGGGGACCGTCGGACTGAAGCTTTCTTT. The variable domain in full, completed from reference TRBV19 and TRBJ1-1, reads DGGITQSPKYLFRKEGQNVTLSCEQNLNHDAMYWYRQDPGQGLRLIYYSQIVNDFQKGDIAEGYSVSREKKESFPLTVTSAQKNPTAFYLCASMGQGDRRTEAFFGQGTRLTVV.

CDR3 protein: CASSSTGVKETQYF. DNA for the CDR3: TGTGCCAGCAGCTCCACAGGGGTTAAAGAGACCCAGTACTTC. The V gene is TRBV7-6, the J gene TRBJ2-5, with 7 nucleotides matching TRBD1. Germline assignment: CDR1 SGHVS and CDR2 FNYEAQ. V lost 4 bases and J lost 3; bases outside the gene matches: 5. The CDR3 runs 14 residues. Looking up the rest from reference TRBV7-6 and TRBJ2-5 gives the full variable domain: GAGVSQSPRYKVTKRGQDVALRCDPISGHVSLYWYRQALGQGPEFLTYFNYEAQQDKSGLPNDRFSAERPEGSISTLTIQRTEQRDSAMYRCASSSTGVKETQYFGPGTRLLVL.

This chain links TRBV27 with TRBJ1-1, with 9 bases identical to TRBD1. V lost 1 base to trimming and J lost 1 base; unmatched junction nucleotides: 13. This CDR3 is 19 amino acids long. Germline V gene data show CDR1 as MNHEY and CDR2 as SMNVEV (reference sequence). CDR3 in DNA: TGTGCCAGCAGTTTATATCCCCGGGGGACAGGGTTTTCGAACACTGAAGCTTTCTTT. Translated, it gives CASSLYPRGTGFSNTEAFF.

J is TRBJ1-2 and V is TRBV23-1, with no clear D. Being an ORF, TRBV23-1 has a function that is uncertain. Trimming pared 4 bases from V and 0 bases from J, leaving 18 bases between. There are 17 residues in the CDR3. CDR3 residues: CASSRPRVDGTNYGYTF. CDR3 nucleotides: TGCGCCAGCAGTCGACCGAGGGTGGACGGCACTAACTATGGCTACACCTTC.

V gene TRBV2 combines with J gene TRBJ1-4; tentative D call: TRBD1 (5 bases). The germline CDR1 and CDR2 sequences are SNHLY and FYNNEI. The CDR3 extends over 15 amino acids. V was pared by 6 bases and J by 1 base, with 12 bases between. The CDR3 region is CASRTYQGTNEKLFF. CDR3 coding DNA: TGTGCCAGCAGGACATACCAGGGAACTAATGAAAAACTGTTTTTT. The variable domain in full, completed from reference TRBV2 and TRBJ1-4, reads EPEVTQTPSHQVTQMGQEVILRCVPISNHLYFYWYRQILGQKVEFLVSFYNNEISEKSEIFDDQFSVERPDGSNFTLKIRSTKLEDSAMYFCASRTYQGTNEKLFFGSGTQLSVL.

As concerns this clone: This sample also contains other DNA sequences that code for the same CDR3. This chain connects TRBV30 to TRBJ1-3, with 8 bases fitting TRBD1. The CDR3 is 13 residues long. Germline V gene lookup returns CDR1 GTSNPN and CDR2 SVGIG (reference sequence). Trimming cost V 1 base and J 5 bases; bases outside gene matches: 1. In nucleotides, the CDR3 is TGTGCCTGGAGTGGGACAGGGCGAAACACCATATATTTT. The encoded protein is CAWSGTGRNTIYF.

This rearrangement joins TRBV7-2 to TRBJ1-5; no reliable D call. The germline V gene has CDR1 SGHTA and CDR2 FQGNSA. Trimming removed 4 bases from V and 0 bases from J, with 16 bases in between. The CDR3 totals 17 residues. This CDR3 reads CASSSKWARDSNQPQHF. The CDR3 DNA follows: TGTGCCAGCAGCTCCAAGTGGGCACGAGATAGCAATCAGCCCCAGCATTTT.

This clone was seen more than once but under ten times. CDR3 DNA sequence: TGTGCCAGCAGGGCCGGGACAGGGGAGAGTTCACCCCTCCACTTT. This encodes CASRAGTGESSPLHF. This chain links TRBV13 with TRBJ1-6; 10 bases agree with TRBD1. J lost 9 bases, V lost 6 bases, and 8 bases had no gene match. The CDR3 totals 15 residues. Germline V gives CDR1 PRHDT, CDR2 FYEKMQ (reference sequence).

CDR3 sequence reads: CASTSYGAFSGYTF. The CDR3 nucleotides are TGTGCCAGCACCTCATATGGAGCATTTTCCGGCTACACCTTC. The gene calls are TRBV6-5 and TRBJ1-2; no reliable D call. This CDR3 is built from 14 residues. Germline lookup yields CDR1 MNHEY and CDR2 SVGAGI. Between the trimmed V and J ends, which lost 7 bases and 8 bases, there was a span of 20 bases.

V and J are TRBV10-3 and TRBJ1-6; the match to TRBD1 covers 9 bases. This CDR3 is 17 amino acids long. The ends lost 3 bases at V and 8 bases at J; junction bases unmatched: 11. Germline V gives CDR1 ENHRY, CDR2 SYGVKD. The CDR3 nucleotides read TGTGCCATCAGTGATTTAATCGGACAGGGGCGATATTCACCCCTCCACTTT. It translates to CAISDLIGQGRYSPLHF.

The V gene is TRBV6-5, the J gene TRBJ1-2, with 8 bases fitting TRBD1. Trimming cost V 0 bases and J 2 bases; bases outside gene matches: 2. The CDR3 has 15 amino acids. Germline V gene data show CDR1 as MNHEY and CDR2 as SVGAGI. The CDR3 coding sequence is TGTGCCAGCAGTTACTCGAGGACAGGGAACTATGGCTACACCTTC. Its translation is CASSYSRTGNYGYTF.

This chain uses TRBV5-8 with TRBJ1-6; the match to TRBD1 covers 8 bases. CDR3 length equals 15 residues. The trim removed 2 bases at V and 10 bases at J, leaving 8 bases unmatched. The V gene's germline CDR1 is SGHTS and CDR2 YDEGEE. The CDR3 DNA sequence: TGTGCCAGCAGCTTTAGTGGGACAGGATACTCACCCCTCCACTTT. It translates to CASSFSGTGYSPLHF.

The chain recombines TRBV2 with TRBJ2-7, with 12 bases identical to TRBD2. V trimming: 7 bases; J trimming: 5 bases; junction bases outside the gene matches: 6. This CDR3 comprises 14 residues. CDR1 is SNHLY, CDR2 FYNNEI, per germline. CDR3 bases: TGTGCCAGCACTCGGACTAGCGGGACCGACGAGCAGTACTTC. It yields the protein CASTRTSGTDEQYF.